The rows below give T cell receptor beta chains drawn from one sample of a study of cytomegalovirus exposure and HLA in healthy donors. Clones were read by immunoSEQ multiplex PCR, and TCRdb kept only the in-frame ones, dropping some. This sample carries roughly 140,000 clones, 76% of them seen once, and the ten largest clones take around 3.7%. Sequencing was performed on PBMCs. The source is a young man in good health and CMV-seronegative. The CDR3 runs from the conserved cysteine through the conserved F or W. D genes are given only for firm matches. A row's size may be missing; if present it is once, few, many or a size class.

>TRBJ2-7|TRBD1|TRBV25-1|13|NA
TGTGCCAGCAGGGACAGGGGGCTCTACGAGCAGTACTTC
CASRDRGLYEQYF
>TRBJ2-7|NA|TRBV15|15|NA
TGTGCCACCAGCATCGGGCCGGCGGGGGCGGACGAGCAGTACTTC
CATSIGPAGADEQYF
>TRBJ2-3|TRBD1|TRBV6-6|15|NA
TGTGCCAGCAGGGCTCCAGGGGGAAGCACAGATACGCAGTATTTT
CASRAPGGSTDTQYF
>TRBJ1-2|NA|TRBV6-5|14|NA
TGTGCCAGCAGTTACGGTCAGGCTAACTATGGCTACACCTTC
CASSYGQANYGYTF
>TRBJ2-7|TRBD1|TRBV6-1|14|NA
TGTGCCAGCAGTGACTTAGGACAGGGGGACGAGCAGTACTTC
CASSDLGQGDEQYF
>TRBJ2-6|NA|TRBV19|18|NA
TGTGCCAGTAGCCTGAACTCGCGCGGCAACTCTGGGGCCAACGTCCTGACTTTC
CASSLNSRGNSGANVLTF
>TRBJ2-1|TRBD2|TRBV6-5|14|NA
TGTGCCAGCAGTCCCCTGGGGGGGAACAATGAGCAGTTCTTC
CASSPLGGNNEQFF
>TRBJ1-1|NA|TRBV29-1|12|once
TGCAGCGTTGGACAGCCGAACACTGAAGCTTTCTTT
CSVGQPNTEAFF
>TRBJ2-2|NA|TRBV27|13|few
TGTGCCAGCAGTTTACTAGCTGGTGGGGAGCTGTTTTTT
CASSLLAGGELFF
>TRBJ2-5|NA|TRBV28|15|NA
TGTGCCAGCAGACCCTATCTAGCATATCAAGAGACCCAGTACTTC
CASRPYLAYQETQYF
>TRBJ2-1|TRBD1|TRBV27|14|once
TGTGCCAGCACCACCGGGACAGGGGGCGGTGAGCAGTTCTTC
CASTTGTGGGEQFF
>TRBJ1-2|TRBD1|TRBV9|17|NA
TGTGCCAGCAGCGTGGAGGACAGGAGCCTGTCTGGGTATGGCTACACCTTC
CASSVEDRSLSGYGYTF
>TRBJ1-4|TRBD1|TRBV7-8|15|NA
TGTGCCAGCAGCTCGGGACAGGGGTGGATGGAAAAACTGTTTTTT
CASSSGQGWMEKLFF
>TRBJ2-5|NA|TRBV5-1|14|NA
TGCGCCAGCAGCTTGGACGACAGGCAAGAGACCCAGTACTTC
CASSLDDRQETQYF
>TRBJ2-2|NA|TRBV7-7|12|once
TGTGCCAGCAGCTTCGGGTCGGGGGAGCTGTTTTTT
CASSFGSGELFF